This T cell receptor beta chain originates from a study of CD8 T cells in ankylosing spondylitis. Findings of the study overall: Enrichment of disease-linked clones was reportedly significant in matched ankylosing spondylitis synovial fluid. Within ankylosing spondylitis blood, a TCR beta motif made up of seven or eight highly homologous variants appeared to be characteristic.

TCRdb called the 5' RACE reads again in MiXCR, with one record for every CDR3 protein. The sample has some 250,000 distinct CDR3 sequences; about 9.1% are singletons. As regards this clonotype: Its antigen is currently unknown.

This receptor was obtained from a male donor with ankylosing spondylitis or in good health (not recorded which). Sample: blood, either unsorted or a sorted T cell fraction (not recorded which).

DNA of the CDR3: TGTGCCAGCAGTCCCTCGGAAGGACACTCTGGAAACACCATATATTTT. Encoded protein: CASSPSEGHSGNTIYF. The chain recombines TRBV27 with TRBJ1-3; weak D call: TRBD1 (5 bases). Germline CDR1 reads MNHEY; CDR2 reads SMNVEV (reference sequence). The CDR3 extends over 16 amino acids. Trimming took off 5 bases at V and 0 bases at J, with 14 bases between the two ends.